This TCR beta chain appears in the sequencing data of a study of cytomegalovirus exposure and HLA in healthy donors. The overall study: Prior work identified 100 million to 130 million unique TCR beta sequences in some 200 million T cells.

Study-wide results and caveats: There were three CMV-associated chains whose specificity for CMV antigens was confirmed in vitro. The study assumed roughly uniform donor sequencing depth for presence/absence analyses.

The CDR3 length is 15 residues. Germline-derived CDR1 and CDR2 are MNHNS and SASEGT. Unmatched junction bases numbered 8, after V lost 6 bases and J lost 3 bases. The PCR had 60 Vbeta and 13 Jbeta primers. Sequenced by immunoSEQ multiplex PCR; TCRdb stores in-frame clones only, minus some. The data hold 150,000 to 200,000 clones, with roughly 77% observed a single time. Note on this clone: Its antigen is currently unknown.

This clonotype was obtained from a man aged 35 to 55 in good health and CMV-seropositive. This chain links TRBV6-1 with TRBJ2-5, with 9 bases aligning to TRBD2. The sequenced material came from PBMCs. The CDR3 reads CASRRRTSEKETQYF. Here the CDR3 DNA reads TGTGCCAGCAGGCGGCGGACTAGCGAGAAAGAGACCCAGTACTTC.